Sequencing of this T cell receptor beta chain was carried out in a study of response to subunit inactivated influenza vaccine. Findings and limits, study-wide: Each seasonal influenza vaccination, the authors suggested, recruits few new T cells.

This clonotype was seen many times. Its antigen is unknown. TCRdb redid the calling of the RT-PCR reads with MiXCR, one entry per CDR3 protein. The sample carries about 520,000 distinct CDR3 sequences, 6.5% to 8% recorded once. The receptor was isolated from a man aged 50 to 69 who received an inactivated influenza vaccine. Sequenced here: PBMCs from blood, sampled 23 to 25 months after vaccination.

Here the CDR3 reads CASSQVAGNTIYF. As DNA, the CDR3 is TGTGCCAGCAGCCAAGTGGCCGGAAACACCATATATTTT. V is TRBV3-1 and J is TRBJ1-3; D gene uncertain. The CDR3 is made up of 13 amino acids. Germline V gene sequence: CDR1 LGHDT, CDR2 YNNKEL (reference sequence). The V and J ends lost 1 base and 4 bases respectively, with 5 bases between them.